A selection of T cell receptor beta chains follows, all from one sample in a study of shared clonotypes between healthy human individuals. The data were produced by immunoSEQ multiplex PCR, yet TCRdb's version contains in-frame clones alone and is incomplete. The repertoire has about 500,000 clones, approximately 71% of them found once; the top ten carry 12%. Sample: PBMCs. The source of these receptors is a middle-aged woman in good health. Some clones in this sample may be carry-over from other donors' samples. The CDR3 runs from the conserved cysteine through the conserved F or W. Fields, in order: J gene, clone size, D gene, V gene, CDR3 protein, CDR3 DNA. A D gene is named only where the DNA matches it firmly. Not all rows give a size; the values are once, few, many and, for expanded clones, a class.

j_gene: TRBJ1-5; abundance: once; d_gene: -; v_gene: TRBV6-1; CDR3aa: CASSVGPDQPQHF; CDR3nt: TGTGCCAGCAGTGTCGGACCCGATCAGCCCCAGCATTTT
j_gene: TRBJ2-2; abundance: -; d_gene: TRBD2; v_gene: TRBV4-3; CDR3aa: CASSQATSGKLFF; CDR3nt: TGCGCCAGCAGCCAAGCAACTAGCGGGAAGCTGTTTTTT
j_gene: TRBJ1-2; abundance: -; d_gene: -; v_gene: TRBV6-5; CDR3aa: CASSYGHGYTF; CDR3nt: TGTGCCAGCAGTTACGGACATGGCTACACCTTC
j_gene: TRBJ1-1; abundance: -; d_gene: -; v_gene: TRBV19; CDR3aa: CASSIGGSPNTEAFF; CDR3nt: TGTGCCAGTAGTATAGGGGGCAGTCCGAACACTGAAGCTTTCTTT
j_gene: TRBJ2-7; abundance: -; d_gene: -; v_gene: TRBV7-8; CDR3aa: CASSFSGLSYEQYF; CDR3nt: TGTGCCAGCAGCTTTTCGGGCCTAAGCTACGAGCAGTACTTC
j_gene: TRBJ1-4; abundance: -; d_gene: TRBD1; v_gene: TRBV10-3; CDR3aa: CAISPGQGAKDEKLFF; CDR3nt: TGTGCCATCAGCCCGGGGCAGGGGGCGAAGGATGAAAAACTGTTTTTT
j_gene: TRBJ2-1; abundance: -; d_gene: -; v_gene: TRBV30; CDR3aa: CAPSGDVYNEQFF; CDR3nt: TGTGCCCCCTCGGGGGATGTCTACAATGAGCAGTTCTTC
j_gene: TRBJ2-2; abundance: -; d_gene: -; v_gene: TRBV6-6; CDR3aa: CASSYPQGRGTGELFF; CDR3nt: TGTGCCAGCAGTTACCCACAGGGGAGGGGGACCGGGGAGCTGTTTTTT
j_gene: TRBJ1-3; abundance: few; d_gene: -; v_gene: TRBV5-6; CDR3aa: CASRTWGRGNTIYF; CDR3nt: TGTGCCAGCAGAACGTGGGGACGTGGAAACACCATATATTTT
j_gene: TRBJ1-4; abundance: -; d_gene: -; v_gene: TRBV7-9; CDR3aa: CASSSRAATNEKLFF; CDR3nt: TGTGCCAGCAGCTCCAGGGCGGCGACTAATGAAAAACTGTTTTTT
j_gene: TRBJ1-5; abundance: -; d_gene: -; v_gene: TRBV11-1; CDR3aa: CASSLDDNQPQHF; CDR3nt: TGTGCCAGCAGCTTAGATGATAATCAGCCCCAGCATTTT
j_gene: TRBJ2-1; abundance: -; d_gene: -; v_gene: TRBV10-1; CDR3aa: CASTPQAGRGDNEQFF; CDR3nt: TGCGCCAGCACCCCCCAAGCGGGGAGGGGGGACAATGAGCAGTTCTTC
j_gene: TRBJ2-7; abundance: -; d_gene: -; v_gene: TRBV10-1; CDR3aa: CASSDGGASYEQYF; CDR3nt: TGCGCCAGCAGTGACGGTGGGGCTTCCTACGAGCAGTACTTC
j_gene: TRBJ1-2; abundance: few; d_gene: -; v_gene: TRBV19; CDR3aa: CASSPALQRGYTF; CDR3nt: TGTGCCAGTAGTCCAGCGTTACAACGTGGCTACACCTTC
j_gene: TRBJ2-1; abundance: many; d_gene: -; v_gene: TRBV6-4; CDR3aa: CASSESVDRSYNEQFF; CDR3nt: TGTGCCAGCAGTGAATCCGTCGATCGCTCCTACAATGAGCAGTTCTTC
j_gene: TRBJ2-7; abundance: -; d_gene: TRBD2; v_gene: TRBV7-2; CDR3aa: CASSPVRGYEQYF; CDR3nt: TGTGCCAGCAGTCCGGTGCGGGGGTACGAGCAGTACTTC
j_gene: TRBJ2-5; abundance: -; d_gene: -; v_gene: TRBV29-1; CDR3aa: CSVRERGTETQYF; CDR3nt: TGCAGCGTTAGGGAAAGGGGGACAGAGACCCAGTACTTC
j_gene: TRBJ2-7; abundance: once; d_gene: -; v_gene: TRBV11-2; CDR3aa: CASSSAKDRRPYEQYF; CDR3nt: TGTGCCAGCAGCTCCGCAAAGGACCGCCGTCCCTACGAGCAGTACTTC
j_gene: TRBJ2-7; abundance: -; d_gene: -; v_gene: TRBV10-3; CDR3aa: CAITRQVLGSEQYF; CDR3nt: TGTGCCATCACCCGACAGGTTCTCGGCTCCGAGCAGTACTTC
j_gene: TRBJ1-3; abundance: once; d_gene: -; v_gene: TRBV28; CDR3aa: CASRGLSLANTIYF; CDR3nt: TGTGCCAGCAGGGGGCTGTCTCTAGCAAACACCATATATTTT
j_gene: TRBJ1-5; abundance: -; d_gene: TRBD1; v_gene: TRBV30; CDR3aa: CAWSRTGVQPQHF; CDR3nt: TGTGCCTGGAGTCGGACAGGGGTTCAGCCCCAGCATTTT
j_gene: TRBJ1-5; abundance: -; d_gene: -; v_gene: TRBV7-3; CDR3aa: CASSLNTEGSGNQPQHF; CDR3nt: TGTGCCAGCAGCTTAAATACCGAAGGGAGCGGCAATCAGCCCCAGCATTTT
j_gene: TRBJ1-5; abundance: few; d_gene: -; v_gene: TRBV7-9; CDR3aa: CASSLVNQPQHF; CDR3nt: TGTGCCAGCAGCTTAGTGAATCAGCCCCAGCATTTT
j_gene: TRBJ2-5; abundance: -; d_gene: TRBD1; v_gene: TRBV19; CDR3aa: CASSAGTGREETQYF; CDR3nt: TGTGCCAGTAGTGCCGGGACAGGGAGAGAAGAGACCCAGTACTTC
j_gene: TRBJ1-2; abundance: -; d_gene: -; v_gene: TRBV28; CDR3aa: CASRRTSSDGYTF; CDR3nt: TGTGCCAGCAGACGGACATCCTCAGATGGCTACACCTTC
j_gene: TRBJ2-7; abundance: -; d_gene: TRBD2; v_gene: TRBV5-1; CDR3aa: CASSLLPHVGGSGGEQYF; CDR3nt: TGCGCCAGCAGCTTATTGCCCCACGTTGGCGGGAGTGGTGGCGAGCAGTACTTC
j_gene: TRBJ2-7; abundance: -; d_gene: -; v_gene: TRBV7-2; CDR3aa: CASSLDIAVSYEQYF; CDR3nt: TGTGCCAGCAGCTTAGATATAGCGGTCTCCTACGAGCAGTACTTC
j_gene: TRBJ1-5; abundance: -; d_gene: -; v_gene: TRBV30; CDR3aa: CAWGTGWNQPQHF; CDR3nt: TGTGCCTGGGGCACAGGGTGGAATCAGCCCCAGCATTTT